A selection of T cell receptor beta chains follows, all from one sample in a study of T cells in Graves' hyperthyroidism and ophthalmopathy. TCRdb re-called the multiplex PCR reads with MiXCR, one entry per CDR3 protein. The top ten hold 8% to 9% of the sample, which has 750,000 to 900,000 distinct CDR3 sequences, about 38% seen once. Sequenced sample: blood. The source is a man aged 18 to 30 with Graves' hyperthyroidism. Each CDR3 is given without its conserved first and last residue. The order of the fields is V gene, J gene, CDR3 protein.

v_call: TRBV6-5; j_call: TRBJ1-1; cdr3_aa: ASSYRAHLEAF
v_call: TRBV27; j_call: TRBJ1-5; cdr3_aa: ASSLSGLNQPQH
v_call: TRBV6-5; j_call: TRBJ1-1; cdr3_aa: ASSYWFRGRAF
v_call: TRBV20-1; j_call: TRBJ1-6; cdr3_aa: SAATGGAGSPLH
v_call: TRBV29-1; j_call: TRBJ2-2; cdr3_aa: SVEDPDTGELF
v_call: TRBV29-1; j_call: TRBJ1-2; cdr3_aa: SVGTSGSYGYT
v_call: TRBV29-1; j_call: TRBJ2-7; cdr3_aa: SVEGRSYEQY
v_call: TRBV4-1; j_call: TRBJ1-5; cdr3_aa: ASSPGTGASQPQH
v_call: TRBV5-1; j_call: TRBJ2-7; cdr3_aa: ASSWTEISYEQY
v_call: TRBV15; j_call: TRBJ2-5; cdr3_aa: ATSSVAGTQETQY
v_call: TRBV11-3; j_call: TRBJ2-2; cdr3_aa: ASSLGGGISNTGELF
v_call: TRBV4-3; j_call: TRBJ2-5; cdr3_aa: ASSVRDRGKETQY
v_call: TRBV9; j_call: TRBJ1-6; cdr3_aa: ASSVDRRYSPLH
v_call: TRBV10-3; j_call: TRBJ2-7; cdr3_aa: ASRLGGTLFYEQY
v_call: TRBV7-9; j_call: TRBJ2-7; cdr3_aa: ASSFDLTNEQY
v_call: TRBV5-6; j_call: TRBJ2-7; cdr3_aa: ASSPGTAREQY
v_call: TRBV7-9; j_call: TRBJ1-1; cdr3_aa: ASSPSTAMNTEAF
v_call: TRBV19; j_call: TRBJ1-2; cdr3_aa: ASSSPQREGYT
v_call: TRBV29-1; j_call: TRBJ1-2; cdr3_aa: SDYRGGYT
v_call: TRBV4-1; j_call: TRBJ2-7; cdr3_aa: ASSQEQY
v_call: TRBV7-3; j_call: TRBJ2-2; cdr3_aa: ASSSGLAGEPTTNTGELF
v_call: TRBV7-8; j_call: TRBJ2-7; cdr3_aa: ASSQRQGSSSYEQY